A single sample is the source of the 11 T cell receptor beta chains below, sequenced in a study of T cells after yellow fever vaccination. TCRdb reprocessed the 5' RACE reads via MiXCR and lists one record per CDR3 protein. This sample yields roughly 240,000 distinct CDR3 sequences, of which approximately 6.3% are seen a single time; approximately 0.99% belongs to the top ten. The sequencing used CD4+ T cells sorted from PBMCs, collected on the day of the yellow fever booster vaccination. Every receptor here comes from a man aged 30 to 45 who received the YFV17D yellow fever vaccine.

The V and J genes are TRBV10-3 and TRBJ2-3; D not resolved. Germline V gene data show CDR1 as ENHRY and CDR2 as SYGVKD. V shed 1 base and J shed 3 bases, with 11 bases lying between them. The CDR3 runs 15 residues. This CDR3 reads CAISEFGGSTDTQYF. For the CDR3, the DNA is TGTGCCATCAGTGAGTTCGGCGGCTCAACAGATACGCAGTATTTT.

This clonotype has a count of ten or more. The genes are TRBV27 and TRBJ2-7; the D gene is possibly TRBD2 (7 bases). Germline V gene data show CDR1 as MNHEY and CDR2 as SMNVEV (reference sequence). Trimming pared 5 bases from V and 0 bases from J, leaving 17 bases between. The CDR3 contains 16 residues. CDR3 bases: TGTGCCAGCAGTCCCAGGGGAGCGGGATACTCCTACGAGCAGTACTTC. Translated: CASSPRGAGYSYEQYF.

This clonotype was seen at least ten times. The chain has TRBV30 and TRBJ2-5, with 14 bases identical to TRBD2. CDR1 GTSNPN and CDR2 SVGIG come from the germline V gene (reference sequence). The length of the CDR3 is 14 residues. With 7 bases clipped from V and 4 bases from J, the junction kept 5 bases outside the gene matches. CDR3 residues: CASHGLAGGETQYF. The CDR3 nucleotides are TGTGCCTCCCACGGACTAGCGGGAGGAGAGACCCAGTACTTC.

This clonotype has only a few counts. The CDR3, as DNA: TGCAGCGTGGCTCGGGGCCCCGGGATTACTGAAGCTTTCTTT. It encodes CSVARGPGITEAFF. V and J are TRBV29-1 and TRBJ1-1, with D tentatively TRBD1 (5 bases). Germline V gene data show CDR1 as SQVTM and CDR2 as ANQGSEA. The V gene lost 6 bases and the J gene lost 5 bases, with 19 bases spanning the gap. This CDR3 region has 14 residues.

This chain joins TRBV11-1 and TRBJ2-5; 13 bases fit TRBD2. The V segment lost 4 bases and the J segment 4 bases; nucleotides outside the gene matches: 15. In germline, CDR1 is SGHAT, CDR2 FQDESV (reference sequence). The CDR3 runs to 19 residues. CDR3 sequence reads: CASSSGTSGATAWGETQYF. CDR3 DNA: TGTGCCAGCAGCTCCGGGACTAGCGGGGCCACGGCCTGGGGAGAGACCCAGTACTTC.

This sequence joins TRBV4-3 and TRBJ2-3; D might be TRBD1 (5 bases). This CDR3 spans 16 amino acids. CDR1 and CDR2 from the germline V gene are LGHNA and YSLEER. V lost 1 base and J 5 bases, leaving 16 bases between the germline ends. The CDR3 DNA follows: TGCGCCAGCAGCCAAGCCGTGGGGCGGTCCGGAGATACGCAGTATTTT. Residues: CASSQAVGRSGDTQYF.

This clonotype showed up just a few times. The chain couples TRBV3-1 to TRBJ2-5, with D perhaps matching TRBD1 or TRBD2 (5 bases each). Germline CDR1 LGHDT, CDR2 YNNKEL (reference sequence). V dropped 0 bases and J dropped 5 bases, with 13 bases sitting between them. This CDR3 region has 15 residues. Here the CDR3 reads CASSQEGRIVETQYF. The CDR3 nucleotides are TGTGCCAGCAGCCAAGAGGGACGGATCGTGGAGACCCAGTACTTC.

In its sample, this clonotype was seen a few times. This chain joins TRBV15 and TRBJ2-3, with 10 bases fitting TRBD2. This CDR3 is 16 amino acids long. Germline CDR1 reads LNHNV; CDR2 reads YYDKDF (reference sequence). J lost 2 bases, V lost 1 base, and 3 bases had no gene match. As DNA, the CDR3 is TGTGCCACCAGCAGAGGGACTAGCGGAGACACAGATACGCAGTATTTT. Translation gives CATSRGTSGDTDTQYF.

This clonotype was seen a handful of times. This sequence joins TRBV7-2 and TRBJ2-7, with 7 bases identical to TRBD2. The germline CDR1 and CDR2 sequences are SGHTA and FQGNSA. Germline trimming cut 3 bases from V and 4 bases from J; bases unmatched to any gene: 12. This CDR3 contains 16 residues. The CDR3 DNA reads TGTGCCAGCAGCTTTTATAGTAAGCGGGAAACGTACGAGCAGTACTTC. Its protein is CASSFYSKRETYEQYF.

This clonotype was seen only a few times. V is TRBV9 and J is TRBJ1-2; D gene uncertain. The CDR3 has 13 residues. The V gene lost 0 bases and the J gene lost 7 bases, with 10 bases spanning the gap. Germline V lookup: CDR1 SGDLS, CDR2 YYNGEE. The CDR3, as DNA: TGTGCCAGCAGCGTAGAGGCAGGTGGTGGCTACACCTTC. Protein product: CASSVEAGGGYTF. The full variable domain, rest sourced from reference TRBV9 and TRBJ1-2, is DSGVTQTPKHLITATGQRVTLRCSPRSGDLSVYWYQQSLDQGLQFLIQYYNGEERAKGNILERFSAQQFPDLHSELNLSSLELGDSALYFCASSVEAGGGYTFGSGTRLTVV.

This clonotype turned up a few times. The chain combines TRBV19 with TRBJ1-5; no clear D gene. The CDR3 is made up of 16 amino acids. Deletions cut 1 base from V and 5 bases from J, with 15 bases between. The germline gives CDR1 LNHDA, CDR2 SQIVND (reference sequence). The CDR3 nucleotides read TGTGCCAGTAGTATAGGAGTACTCCCGGTGTATCAGCCCCAGCATTTT. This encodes CASSIGVLPVYQPQHF.